The clone carrying this T cell receptor beta chain was detected only once. The sample belongs to a study of blood T cell repertoires in COVID-19. Across the study: Spain, Italy and the United States supplied samples that represented acute and convalescent COVID-19. The cDNA or gDNA used as material had been derived from T cells, B-cell-depleted T cells, or PBMCs.

Germline lookup yields CDR1 SGHRS and CDR2 YFSETQ. The CDR3 spans 15 residues. V was shortened by 0 bases and J by 9 bases, with 13 bases between the two germline ends. In the original analysis: Amplification of reference gene primers was used by the study to estimate nucleated cell counts. The data were produced by immunoSEQ multiplex PCR, yet TCRdb's version contains in-frame clones alone and is incomplete. V and J calls and clone size are given by that table; D and trimming were obtained from the DNA. Of approximately 210,000 clones detected, about four fifths appear once; the ten largest clones hold about 5.1%.

The origin of this receptor is a woman in her 70s with active or convalescent COVID-19. This chain joins TRBV5-1 and TRBJ1-6; tentative D call: TRBD1 (5 bases). Material: peripheral blood. The CDR3 DNA sequence: TGCGCCAGCAGCTTGGCCGGGGCGGAGGGTTCACCCCTCCACTTT. Encoded protein: CASSLAGAEGSPLHF. Full variable domain (outside the CDR3, taken from reference TRBV5-1 and TRBJ1-6): KAGVTQTPRYLIKTRGQQVTLSCSPISGHRSVSWYQQTPGQGLQFLFEYFSETQRNKGNFPGRFSGRQFSNSRSEMNVSTLELGDSALYLCASSLAGAEGSPLHFGNGTRLTVT.